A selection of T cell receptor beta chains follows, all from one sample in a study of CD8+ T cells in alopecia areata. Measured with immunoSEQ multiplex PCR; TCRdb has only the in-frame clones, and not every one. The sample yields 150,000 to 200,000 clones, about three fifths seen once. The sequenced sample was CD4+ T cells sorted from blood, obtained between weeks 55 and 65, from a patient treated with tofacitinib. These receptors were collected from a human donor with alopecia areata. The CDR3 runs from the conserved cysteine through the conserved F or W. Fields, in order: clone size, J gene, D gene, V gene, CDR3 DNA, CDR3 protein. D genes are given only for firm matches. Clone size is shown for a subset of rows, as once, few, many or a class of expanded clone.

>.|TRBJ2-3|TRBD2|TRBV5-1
TGCGCCAGCAGCTTGCGGGGGGGCACAGATACGCAGTATTTT
CASSLRGGTDTQYF
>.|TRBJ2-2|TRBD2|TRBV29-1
TGCAGCGTTACCGTTCGGGGGGGAAACACCGGGGAGCTGTTTTTT
CSVTVRGGNTGELFF
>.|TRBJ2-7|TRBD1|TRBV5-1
TGCGCCAGCAGCGGGACAGGGGGCGGCTACGAGCAGTACTTC
CASSGTGGGYEQYF
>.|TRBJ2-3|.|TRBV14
TGTGCCAGCAGCCAATATTTTCAGAGCACAGATACGCAGTATTTT
CASSQYFQSTDTQYF
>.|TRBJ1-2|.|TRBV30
TGTGCCGTTACCTGGGGCGGACCCTACTATGGCTACACCTTC
CAVTWGGPYYGYTF
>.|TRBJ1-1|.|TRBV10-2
TGCGCCAGCAGTGACGTTGGACACTCGAACACTGAAGCTTTCTTT
CASSDVGHSNTEAFF
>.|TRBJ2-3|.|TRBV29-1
TGCAGCGTTGAAGGGGTTCAAAGGGCAGGGCCGGGCACAGATACGCAGTATTTT
CSVEGVQRAGPGTDTQYF
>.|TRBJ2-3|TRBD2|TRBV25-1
TGTGCCAGCAGTCTGGCGGGGGGAACAGATACGCAGTATTTT
CASSLAGGTDTQYF
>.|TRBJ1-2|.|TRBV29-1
TGCAGCGTTGGACTAGGCTCCCTCTATGGCTACACCTTC
CSVGLGSLYGYTF
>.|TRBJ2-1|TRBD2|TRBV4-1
TGCGCCAGCAGCGGCATACTAGTCAGGACTAGCGCCCAACAAGAGCAGTTCTTC
CASSGILVRTSAQQEQFF
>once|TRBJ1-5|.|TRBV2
TGTGCCAGCAGCCCCCACGAACCCATTAACGGCCAGCCCCAGCATTTT
CASSPHEPINGQPQHF
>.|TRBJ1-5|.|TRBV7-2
TGTGCCAGCAGCTTAGAAGTCCATCAGCCCCAGCATTTT
CASSLEVHQPQHF
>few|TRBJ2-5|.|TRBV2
TGTGCCAGCAGTGGACAGCCTGGGGAGACCCAGTACTTC
CASSGQPGETQYF
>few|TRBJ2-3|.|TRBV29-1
TGCAGCGTTGAAGGAAACACAGATACGCAGTATTTT
CSVEGNTDTQYF
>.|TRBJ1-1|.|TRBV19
TGTGCCAGTAGTATGAACAGGGAACGCACTGAAGCTTTCTTT
CASSMNRERTEAFF
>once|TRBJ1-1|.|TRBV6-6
TGTGCCAGCAGTTACTCGCGACAGGACATGAACACTGAAGCTTTCTTT
CASSYSRQDMNTEAFF
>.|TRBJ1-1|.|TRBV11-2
TGTGCCAGCAGCTTAGAACCGGGGGGGAACACTGAAGCTTTCTTT
CASSLEPGGNTEAFF
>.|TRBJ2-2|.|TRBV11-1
TGTGCCAGCAGCTTTTTCAAGGGACCCGGGGAGCTGTTTTTT
CASSFFKGPGELFF
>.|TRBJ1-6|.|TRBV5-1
TGCGCCAGCAGCTCAGACAGGATGTATAATTCACCCCTCCACTTT
CASSSDRMYNSPLHF
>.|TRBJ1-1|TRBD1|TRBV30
TGTGCCTGGAGTCGAACCGACAGGGGTCGGACTGAAGCTTTCTTT
CAWSRTDRGRTEAFF
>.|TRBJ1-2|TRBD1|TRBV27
TGTGCCAGCAGTTTATCGTGGGGCAGGGGGTTTGGCTACACCTTC
CASSLSWGRGFGYTF
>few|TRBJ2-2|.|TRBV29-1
TGCAGCTCCCGAACCGGTTCGAACACCGGGGAGCTGTTTTTT
CSSRTGSNTGELFF
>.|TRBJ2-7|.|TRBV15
TGTGCCACCAGCAGAGATCAGTCGGGGGGCGAATACGAGCAGTACTTC
CATSRDQSGGEYEQYF
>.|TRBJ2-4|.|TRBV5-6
TGTGCCAGCAGCTTGGGGCAACAGCTGGGCATTCAGTACTTC
CASSLGQQLGIQYF
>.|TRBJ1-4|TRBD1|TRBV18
TGTGCCAGCTCACCCCTAGGACAGGGAACAGAAAAACTGTTTTTT
CASSPLGQGTEKLFF
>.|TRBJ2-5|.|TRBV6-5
TGTGCCAGCAGACGCCCTGGGGAGACCCAGTACTTC
CASRRPGETQYF
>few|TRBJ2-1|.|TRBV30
TGTGCCTGGAGTGAGGGTGGTGTTAATGAGCAGTTCTTC
CAWSEGGVNEQFF
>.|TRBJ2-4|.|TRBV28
TGTGCCAGCAGTTTAGCCCAGGAAACACAGTACTTC
CASSLAQETQYF
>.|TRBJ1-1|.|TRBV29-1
TGCAGCGTTGTGGGGAACACTGAAGCTTTCTTT
CSVVGNTEAFF
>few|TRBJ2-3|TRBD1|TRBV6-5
TGTGCCAGCAGTAGGGACAGGGCCGCAGATACGCAGTATTTT
CASSRDRAADTQYF